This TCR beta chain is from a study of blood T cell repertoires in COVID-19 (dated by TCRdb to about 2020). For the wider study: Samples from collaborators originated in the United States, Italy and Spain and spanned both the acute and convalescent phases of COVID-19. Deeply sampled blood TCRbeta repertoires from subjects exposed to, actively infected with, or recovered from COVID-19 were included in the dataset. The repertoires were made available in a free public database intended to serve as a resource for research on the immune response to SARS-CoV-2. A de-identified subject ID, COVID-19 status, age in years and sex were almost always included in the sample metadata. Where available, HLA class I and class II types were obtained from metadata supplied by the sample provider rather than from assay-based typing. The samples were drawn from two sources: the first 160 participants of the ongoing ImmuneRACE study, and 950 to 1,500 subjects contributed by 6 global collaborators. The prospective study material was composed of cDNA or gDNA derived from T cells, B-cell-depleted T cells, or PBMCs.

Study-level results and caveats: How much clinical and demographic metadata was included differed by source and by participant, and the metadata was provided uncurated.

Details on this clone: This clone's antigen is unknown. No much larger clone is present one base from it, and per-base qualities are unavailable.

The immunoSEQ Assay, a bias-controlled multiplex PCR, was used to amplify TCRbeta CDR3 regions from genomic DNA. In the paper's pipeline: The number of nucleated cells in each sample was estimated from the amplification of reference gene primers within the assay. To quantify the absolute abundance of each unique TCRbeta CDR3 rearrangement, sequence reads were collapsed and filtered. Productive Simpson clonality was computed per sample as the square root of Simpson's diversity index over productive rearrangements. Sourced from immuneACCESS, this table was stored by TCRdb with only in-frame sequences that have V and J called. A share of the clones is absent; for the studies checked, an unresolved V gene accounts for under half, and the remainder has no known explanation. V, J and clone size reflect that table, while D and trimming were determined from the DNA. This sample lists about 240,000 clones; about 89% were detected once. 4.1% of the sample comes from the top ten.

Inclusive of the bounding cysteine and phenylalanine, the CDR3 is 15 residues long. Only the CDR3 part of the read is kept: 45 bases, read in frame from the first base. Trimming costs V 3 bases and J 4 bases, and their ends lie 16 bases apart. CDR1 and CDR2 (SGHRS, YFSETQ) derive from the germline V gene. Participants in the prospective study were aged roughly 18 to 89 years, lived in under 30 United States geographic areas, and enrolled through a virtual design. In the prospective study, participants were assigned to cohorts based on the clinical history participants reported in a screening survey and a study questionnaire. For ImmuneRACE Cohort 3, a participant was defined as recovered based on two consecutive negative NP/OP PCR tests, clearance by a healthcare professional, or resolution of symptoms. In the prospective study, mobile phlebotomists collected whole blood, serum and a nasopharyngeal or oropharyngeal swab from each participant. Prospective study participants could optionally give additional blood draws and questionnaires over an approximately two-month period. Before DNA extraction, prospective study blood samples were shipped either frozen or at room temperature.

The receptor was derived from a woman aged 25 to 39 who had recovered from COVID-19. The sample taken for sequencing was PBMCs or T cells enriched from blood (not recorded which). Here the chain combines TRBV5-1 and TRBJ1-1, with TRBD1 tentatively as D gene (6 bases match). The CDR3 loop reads CASSYTLQGGTEAFF. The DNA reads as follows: TGCGCCAGCAGCTATACTCTACAGGGTGGCACTGAAGCTTTCTTT.